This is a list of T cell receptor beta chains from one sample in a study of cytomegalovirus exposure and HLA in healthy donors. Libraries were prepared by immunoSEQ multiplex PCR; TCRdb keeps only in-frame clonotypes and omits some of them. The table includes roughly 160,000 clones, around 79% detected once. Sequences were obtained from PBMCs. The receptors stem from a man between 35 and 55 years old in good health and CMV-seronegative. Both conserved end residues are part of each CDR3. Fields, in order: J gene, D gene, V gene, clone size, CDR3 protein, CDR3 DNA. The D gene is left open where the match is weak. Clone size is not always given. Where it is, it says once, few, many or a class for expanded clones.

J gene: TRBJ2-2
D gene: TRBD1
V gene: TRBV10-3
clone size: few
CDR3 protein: CAISELQGAGELFF
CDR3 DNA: TGTGCCATCAGTGAGTTACAGGGGGCCGGGGAGCTGTTTTTT

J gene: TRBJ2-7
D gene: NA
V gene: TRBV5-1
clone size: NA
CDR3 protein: CASSLGRGSYEQYF
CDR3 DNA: TGCGCCAGCAGCTTGGGTCGAGGGTCCTACGAGCAGTACTTC

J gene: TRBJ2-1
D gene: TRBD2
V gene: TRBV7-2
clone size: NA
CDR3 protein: CASSRIGGSSYNEQFF
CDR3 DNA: TGTGCCAGCAGCCGTATTGGCGGGAGCTCCTACAATGAGCAGTTCTTC

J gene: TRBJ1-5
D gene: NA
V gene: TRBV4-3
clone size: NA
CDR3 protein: CASSRGLKINQPQHF
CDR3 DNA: TGCGCCAGCAGCCGGGGACTGAAGATCAATCAGCCCCAGCATTTT

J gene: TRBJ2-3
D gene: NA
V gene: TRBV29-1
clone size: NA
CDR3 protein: CSVGELQSGDTQYF
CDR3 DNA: TGCAGCGTTGGGGAGTTGCAATCGGGAGATACGCAGTATTTT

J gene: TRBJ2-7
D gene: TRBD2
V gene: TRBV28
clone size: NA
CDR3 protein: CASRKPLSGSTYEQYF
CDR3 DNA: TGTGCCAGCAGAAAACCTCTCAGCGGGAGTACCTACGAGCAGTACTTC

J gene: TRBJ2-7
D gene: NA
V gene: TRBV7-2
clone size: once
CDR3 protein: CASSLVLVPYEQYF
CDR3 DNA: TGTGCCAGCAGCTTAGTACTTGTCCCCTACGAGCAGTACTTC

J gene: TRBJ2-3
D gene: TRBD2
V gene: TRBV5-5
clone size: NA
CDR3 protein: CASSLGLADWAGTDTQYF
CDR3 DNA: TGTGCCAGCAGCTTGGGACTAGCGGACTGGGCGGGCACAGATACGCAGTATTTT

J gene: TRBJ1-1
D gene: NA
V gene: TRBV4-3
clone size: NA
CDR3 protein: CASSQEAWTEAFF
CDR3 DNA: TGCGCCAGCAGCCAGGAGGCGTGGACTGAAGCTTTCTTT

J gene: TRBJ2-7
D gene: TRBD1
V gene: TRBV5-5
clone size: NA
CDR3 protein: CASSSRDSSYEQYF
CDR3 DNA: TGTGCCAGCAGCAGCCGGGACAGTTCCTACGAGCAGTACTTC

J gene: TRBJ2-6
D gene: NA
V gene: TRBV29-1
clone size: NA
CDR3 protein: CSVLVGLTRSGANVLTF
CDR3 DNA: TGCAGCGTCTTGGTGGGACTGACACGCTCTGGGGCCAACGTCCTGACTTTC

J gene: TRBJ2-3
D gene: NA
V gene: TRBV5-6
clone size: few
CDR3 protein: CASSRPIPLTSGTDTQYF
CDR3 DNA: TGTGCCAGCAGCCGTCCCATTCCACTGACCAGCGGCACAGATACGCAGTATTTT

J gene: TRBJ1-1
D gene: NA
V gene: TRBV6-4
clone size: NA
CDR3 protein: CASSDLVRRDLNTEAFF
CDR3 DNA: TGTGCCAGCAGTGACTTGGTACGCAGGGATTTGAACACTGAAGCTTTCTTT

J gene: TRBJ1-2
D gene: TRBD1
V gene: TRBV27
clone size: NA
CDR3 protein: CASSLPYRGHPNYGYTF
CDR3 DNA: TGTGCCAGCAGTTTACCCTACAGGGGGCACCCGAACTATGGCTACACCTTC

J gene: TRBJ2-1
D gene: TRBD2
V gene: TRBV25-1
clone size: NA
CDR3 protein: CASSEFAGTSGNYEQFF
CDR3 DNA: TGTGCCAGCAGTGAATTTGCGGGGACTAGCGGGAACTATGAGCAGTTCTTC

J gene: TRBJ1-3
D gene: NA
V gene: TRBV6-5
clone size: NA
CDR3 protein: CASKAGGYSGNTIYF
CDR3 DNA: TGTGCCAGCAAAGCCGGCGGTTACTCTGGAAACACCATATATTTT

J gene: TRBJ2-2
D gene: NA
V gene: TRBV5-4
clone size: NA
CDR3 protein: CASSLDAGASLTGELFF
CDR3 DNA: TGTGCCAGCAGCTTGGATGCGGGGGCTTCTCTCACCGGGGAGCTGTTTTTT

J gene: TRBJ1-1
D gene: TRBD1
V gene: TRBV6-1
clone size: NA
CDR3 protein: CASRAGTGNTEAFF
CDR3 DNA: TGTGCCAGCAGGGCCGGGACAGGGAACACTGAAGCTTTCTTT

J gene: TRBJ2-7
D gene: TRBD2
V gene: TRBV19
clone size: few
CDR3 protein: CASSAGLATTYEQYF
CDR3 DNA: TGTGCCAGTAGCGCCGGACTAGCGACCACCTACGAGCAGTACTTC

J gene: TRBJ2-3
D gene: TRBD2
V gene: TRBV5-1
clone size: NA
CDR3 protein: CASSRLAPLDTQYF
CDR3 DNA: TGCGCCAGCAGTCGACTAGCCCCGTTGGATACGCAGTATTTT

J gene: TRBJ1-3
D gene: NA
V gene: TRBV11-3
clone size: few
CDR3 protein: CASSLSVPSSGNTIYF
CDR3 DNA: TGTGCCAGCAGCTTATCGGTCCCGAGCTCTGGAAACACCATATATTTT

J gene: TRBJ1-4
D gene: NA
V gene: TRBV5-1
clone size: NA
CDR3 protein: CASSKGRGEKLFF
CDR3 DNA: TGCGCCAGCAGCAAAGGCAGGGGTGAAAAACTGTTTTTT

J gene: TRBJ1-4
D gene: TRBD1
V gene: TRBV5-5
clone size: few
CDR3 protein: CASSKLLRDRVSTNEKLFF
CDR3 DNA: TGTGCCAGCAGCAAGCTCCTCCGGGACAGGGTATCAACTAATGAAAAACTGTTTTTT

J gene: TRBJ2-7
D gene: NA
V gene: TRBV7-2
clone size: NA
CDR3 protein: CASSLAVTVIYEQYF
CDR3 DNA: TGTGCCAGCAGCTTAGCGGTAACGGTCATCTACGAGCAGTACTTC

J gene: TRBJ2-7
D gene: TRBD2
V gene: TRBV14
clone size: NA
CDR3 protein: CASSQAGTRVAYEQYF
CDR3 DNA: TGTGCCAGCAGCCAAGCGGGGACTAGGGTGGCATACGAGCAGTACTTC

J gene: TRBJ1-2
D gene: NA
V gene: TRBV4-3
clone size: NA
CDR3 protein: CASSQDRNRDYGYTF
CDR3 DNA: TGCGCCAGCAGCCAAGATAGGAACAGGGACTATGGCTACACCTTC

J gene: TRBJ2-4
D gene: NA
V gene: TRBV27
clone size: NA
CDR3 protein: CASSPPGSKNIQYF
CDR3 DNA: TGTGCCAGCAGTCCCCCGGGTTCCAAAAACATTCAGTACTTC

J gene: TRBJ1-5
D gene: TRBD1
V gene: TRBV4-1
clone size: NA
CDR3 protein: CASSQGQGGQPQHF
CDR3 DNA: TGCGCCAGCAGCCAGGGACAGGGGGGTCAGCCCCAGCATTTT

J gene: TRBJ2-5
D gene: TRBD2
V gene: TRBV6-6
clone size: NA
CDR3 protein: CASSYPGRGETQYF
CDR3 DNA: TGTGCCAGCAGTTACCCCGGGAGGGGAGAGACCCAGTACTTC

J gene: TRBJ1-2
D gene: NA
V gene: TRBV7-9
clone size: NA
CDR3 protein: CSSSTGSYGYTF
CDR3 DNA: TGTTCCAGCAGCACAGGGAGCTATGGCTACACCTTC

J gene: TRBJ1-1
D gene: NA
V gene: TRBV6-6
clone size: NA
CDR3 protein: CASSYPATGEAFF
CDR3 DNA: TGTGCCAGCAGTTACCCAGCGACAGGCGAAGCTTTCTTT

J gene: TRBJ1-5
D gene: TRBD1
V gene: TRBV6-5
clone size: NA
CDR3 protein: CASSYRTGGDQPQHF
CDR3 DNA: TGTGCCAGCAGTTACCGGACAGGGGGCGATCAGCCCCAGCATTTT

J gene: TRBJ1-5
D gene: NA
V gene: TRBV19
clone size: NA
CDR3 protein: CASTNYKAGLALGANQPQHF
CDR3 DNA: TGTGCCAGTACCAACTACAAGGCAGGGTTGGCTCTCGGTGCCAATCAGCCCCAGCATTTT

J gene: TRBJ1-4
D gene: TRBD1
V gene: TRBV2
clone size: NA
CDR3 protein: CASSDRRGRDEKLFF
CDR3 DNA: TGTGCCAGCAGTGATAGGAGGGGGCGGGATGAAAAACTGTTTTTT

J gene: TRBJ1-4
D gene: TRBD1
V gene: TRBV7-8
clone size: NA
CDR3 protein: CASSLGTGNEKLFF
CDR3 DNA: TGTGCCAGCAGCTTGGGGACAGGGAATGAAAAACTGTTTTTT

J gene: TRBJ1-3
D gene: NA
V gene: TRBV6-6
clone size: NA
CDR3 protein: CASSYSRSGNTIYF
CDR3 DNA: TGTGCCAGCAGTTACTCCAGGTCTGGAAACACCATATATTTT

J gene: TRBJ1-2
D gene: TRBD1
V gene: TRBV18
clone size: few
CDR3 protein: CASSPDRNYGYTF
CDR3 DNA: TGTGCCAGCTCACCGGACAGGAACTATGGCTACACCTTC

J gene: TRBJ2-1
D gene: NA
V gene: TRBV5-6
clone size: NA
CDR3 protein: CASSWGTTYNEQFF
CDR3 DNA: TGTGCCAGCAGCTGGGGGACAACCTACAATGAGCAGTTCTTC

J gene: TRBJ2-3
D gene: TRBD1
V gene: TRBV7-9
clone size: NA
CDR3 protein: CASSWDRGTVFSTDTQYF
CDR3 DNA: TGTGCCAGCAGCTGGGACAGGGGGACAGTTTTCTCCACAGATACGCAGTATTTT

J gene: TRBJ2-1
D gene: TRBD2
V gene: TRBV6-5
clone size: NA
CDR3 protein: CASSSGALAGNSQFF
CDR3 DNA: TGTGCCAGCAGTTCCGGCGCCCTAGCGGGGAATAGCCAGTTCTTC

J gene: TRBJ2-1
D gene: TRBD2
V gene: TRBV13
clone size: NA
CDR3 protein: CASSPGRASYNEQFF
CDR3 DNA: TGTGCCAGCAGTCCAGGGAGGGCCTCCTACAATGAGCAGTTCTTC

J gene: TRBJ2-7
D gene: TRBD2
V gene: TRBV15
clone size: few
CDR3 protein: CATSTGGRTRAYEQYF
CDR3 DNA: TGTGCCACCAGCACGGGGGGGAGGACTCGGGCCTACGAGCAGTACTTC

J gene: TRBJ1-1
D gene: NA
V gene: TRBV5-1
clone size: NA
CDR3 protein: CASSLVGAQTEAFF
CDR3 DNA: TGCGCCAGCAGCTTGGTGGGGGCGCAGACTGAAGCTTTCTTT

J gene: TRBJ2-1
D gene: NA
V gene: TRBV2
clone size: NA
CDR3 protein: CASQASPPTYNEQFF
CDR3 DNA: TGTGCCAGCCAGGCCTCGCCTCCGACCTACAATGAGCAGTTCTTC

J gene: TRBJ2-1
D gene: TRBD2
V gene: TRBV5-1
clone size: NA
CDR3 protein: CASSLELAGVDEQFF
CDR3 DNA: TGCGCCAGCAGCTTGGAGCTAGCGGGAGTTGATGAGCAGTTCTTC

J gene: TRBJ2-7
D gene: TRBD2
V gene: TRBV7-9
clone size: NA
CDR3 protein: CASSPLTSGGDEQYF
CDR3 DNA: TGTGCCAGCAGCCCATTGACTAGCGGGGGAGACGAGCAGTACTTC

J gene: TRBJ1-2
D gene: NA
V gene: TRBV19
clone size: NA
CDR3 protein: CASRLGAGVIYGYTF
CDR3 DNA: TGTGCCAGTAGGCTAGGGGCAGGGGTTATCTATGGCTACACCTTC

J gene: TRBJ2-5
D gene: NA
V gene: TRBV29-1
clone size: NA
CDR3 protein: CSVDTNQETQYF
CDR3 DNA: TGCAGCGTTGACACAAATCAAGAGACCCAGTACTTC

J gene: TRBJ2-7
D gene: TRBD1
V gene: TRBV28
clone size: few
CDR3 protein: CASSPPGTGSSYEQYF
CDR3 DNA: TGTGCCAGCAGTCCACCCGGGACAGGGAGCTCCTACGAGCAGTACTTC

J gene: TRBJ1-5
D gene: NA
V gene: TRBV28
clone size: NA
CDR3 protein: CASSFLRQPQHF
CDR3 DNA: TGTGCCAGCAGTTTCCTACGCCAGCCCCAGCATTTT

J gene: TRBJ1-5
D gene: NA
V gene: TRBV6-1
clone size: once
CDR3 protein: CASSKQTGRGQPQHF
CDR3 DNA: TGTGCCAGCAGCAAGCAGACAGGAAGGGGTCAGCCCCAGCATTTT